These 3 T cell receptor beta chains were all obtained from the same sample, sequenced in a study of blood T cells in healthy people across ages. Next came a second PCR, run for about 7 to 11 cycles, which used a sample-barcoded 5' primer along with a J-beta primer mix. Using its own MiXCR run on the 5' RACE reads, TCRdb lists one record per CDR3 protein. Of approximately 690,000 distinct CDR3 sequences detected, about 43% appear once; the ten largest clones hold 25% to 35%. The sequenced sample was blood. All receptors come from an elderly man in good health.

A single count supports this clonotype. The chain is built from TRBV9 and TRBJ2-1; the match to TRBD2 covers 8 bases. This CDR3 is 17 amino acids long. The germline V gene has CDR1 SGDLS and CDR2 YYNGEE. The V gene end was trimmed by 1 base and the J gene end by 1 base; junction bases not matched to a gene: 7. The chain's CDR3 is CASSVRAGGGSYNEQFF. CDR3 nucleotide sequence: TGTGCCAGCAGCGTAAGGGCGGGAGGTGGGTCCTACAATGAGCAGTTCTTC.

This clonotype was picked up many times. The CDR3 region is CASSPSRAGYEQYF. The CDR3 nucleotides read TGTGCCAGCAGTCCCTCCAGGGCTGGATACGAGCAGTACTTC. The chain combines TRBV27 with TRBJ2-7; a possible D gene is TRBD1 (5 bases). Trimming took off 5 bases at V and 4 bases at J, with 15 bases between the two ends. The CDR3 consists of 14 residues. From germline, CDR1 is MNHEY and CDR2 SMNVEV (reference sequence).

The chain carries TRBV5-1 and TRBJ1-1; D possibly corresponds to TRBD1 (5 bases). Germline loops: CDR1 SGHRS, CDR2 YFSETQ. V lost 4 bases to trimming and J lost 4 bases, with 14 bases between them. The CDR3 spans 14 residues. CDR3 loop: CASSHGTMSTEAFF. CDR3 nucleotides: TGCGCCAGCAGCCACGGGACGATGAGCACTGAAGCTTTCTTT.